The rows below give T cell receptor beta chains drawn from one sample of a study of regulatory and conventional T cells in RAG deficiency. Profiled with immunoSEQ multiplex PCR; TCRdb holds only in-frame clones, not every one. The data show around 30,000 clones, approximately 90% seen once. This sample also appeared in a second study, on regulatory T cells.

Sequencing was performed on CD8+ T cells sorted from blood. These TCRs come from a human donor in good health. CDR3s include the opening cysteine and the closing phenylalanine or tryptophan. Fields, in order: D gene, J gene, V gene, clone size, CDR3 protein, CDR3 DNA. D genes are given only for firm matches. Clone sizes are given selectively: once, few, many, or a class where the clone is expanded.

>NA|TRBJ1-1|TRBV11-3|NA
CASSLSGGTEAFF
TGTGCCAGCAGCTTATCCGGGGGCACTGAAGCTTTCTTT
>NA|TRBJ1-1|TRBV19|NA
CASNHGTPEAFF
TGTGCCAGTAACCATGGGACCCCTGAAGCTTTCTTT
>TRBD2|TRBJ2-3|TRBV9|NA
CASSPPGGGMDTQYF
TGTGCCAGCAGCCCCCCCGGGGGGGGAATGGATACGCAGTATTTT
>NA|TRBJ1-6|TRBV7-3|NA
CASSLDRYNSPLHF
TGTGCCAGCAGTTTAGACAGATATAATTCACCCCTCCACTTT
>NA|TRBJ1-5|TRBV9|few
CASSGEYSNQPQHF
TGTGCCAGCAGCGGGGAGTATAGCAATCAGCCCCAGCATTTT
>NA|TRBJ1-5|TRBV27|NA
CASSFGTGGNQPQHF
TGTGCCAGCAGTTTCGGGACTGGTGGCAATCAGCCCCAGCATTTT
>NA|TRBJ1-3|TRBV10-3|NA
CAISESASGNTIYF
TGTGCCATCAGTGAGTCGGCCTCTGGAAACACCATATATTTT
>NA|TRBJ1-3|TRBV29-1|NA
CSVKLFGPSGNTIYF
TGCAGCGTTAAGCTCTTCGGGCCCTCTGGAAACACCATATATTTT
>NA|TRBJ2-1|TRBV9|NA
CASSGRVGYNEQFF
TGTGCCAGCAGCGGGAGAGTCGGGTACAATGAGCAGTTCTTC
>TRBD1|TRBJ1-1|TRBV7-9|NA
CASSLEEGQDEAFF
TGTGCCAGCAGCTTAGAGGAGGGACAGGATGAAGCTTTCTTT
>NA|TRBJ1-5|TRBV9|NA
CASSEGGEANQPQHF
TGTGCCAGCAGCGAGGGGGGAGAGGCCAATCAGCCCCAGCATTTT